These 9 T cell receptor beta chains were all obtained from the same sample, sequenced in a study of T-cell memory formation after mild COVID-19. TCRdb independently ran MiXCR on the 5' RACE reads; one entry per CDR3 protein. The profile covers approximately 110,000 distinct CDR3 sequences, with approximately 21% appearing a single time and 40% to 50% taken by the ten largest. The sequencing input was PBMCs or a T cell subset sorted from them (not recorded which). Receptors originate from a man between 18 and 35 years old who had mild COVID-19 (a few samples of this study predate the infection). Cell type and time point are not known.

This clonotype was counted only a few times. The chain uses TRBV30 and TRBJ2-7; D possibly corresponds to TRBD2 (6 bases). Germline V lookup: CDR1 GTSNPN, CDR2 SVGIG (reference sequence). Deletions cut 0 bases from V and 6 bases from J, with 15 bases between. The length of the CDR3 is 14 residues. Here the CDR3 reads CAWSVEGLRVEQYF. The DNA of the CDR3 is TGTGCCTGGAGTGTGGAGGGGCTTCGAGTCGAGCAGTACTTC.

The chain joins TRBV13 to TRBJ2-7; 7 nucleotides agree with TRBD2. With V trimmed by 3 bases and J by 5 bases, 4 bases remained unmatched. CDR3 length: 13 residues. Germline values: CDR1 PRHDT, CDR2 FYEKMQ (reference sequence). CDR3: CASSLGGFDEQYF. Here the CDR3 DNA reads TGTGCCAGCAGCTTGGGAGGGTTTGACGAGCAGTACTTC.

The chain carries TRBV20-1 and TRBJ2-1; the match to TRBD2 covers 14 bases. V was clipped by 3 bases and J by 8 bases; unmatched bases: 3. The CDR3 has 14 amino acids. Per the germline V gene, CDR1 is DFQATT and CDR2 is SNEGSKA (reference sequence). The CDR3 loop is CSASGTSGGYEQFF. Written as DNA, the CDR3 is TGCAGTGCTAGCGGGACTAGCGGGGGTTATGAGCAGTTCTTC.

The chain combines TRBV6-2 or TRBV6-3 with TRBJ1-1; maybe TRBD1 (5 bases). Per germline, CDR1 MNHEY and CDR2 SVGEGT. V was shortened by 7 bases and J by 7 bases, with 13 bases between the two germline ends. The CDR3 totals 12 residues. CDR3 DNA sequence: TGTGCCAGCAATCGGGGCGGGGGTGAAGCTTTCTTT. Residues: CASNRGGGEAFF.

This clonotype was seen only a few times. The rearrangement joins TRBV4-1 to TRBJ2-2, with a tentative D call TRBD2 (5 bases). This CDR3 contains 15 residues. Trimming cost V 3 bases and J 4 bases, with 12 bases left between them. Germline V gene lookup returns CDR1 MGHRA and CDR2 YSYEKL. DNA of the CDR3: TGCGCCAGCAGCCAGAGGGAAGACACCACCGGGGAGCTGTTTTTT. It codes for CASSQREDTTGELFF.

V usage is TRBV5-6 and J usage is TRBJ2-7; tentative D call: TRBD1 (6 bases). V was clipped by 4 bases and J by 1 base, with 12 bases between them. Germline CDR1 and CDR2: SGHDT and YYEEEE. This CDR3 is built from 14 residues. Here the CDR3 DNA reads TGTGCCAGCAGCGACCGGGACAAATCCTACGAGCAGTACGTC. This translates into CASSDRDKSYEQYV.

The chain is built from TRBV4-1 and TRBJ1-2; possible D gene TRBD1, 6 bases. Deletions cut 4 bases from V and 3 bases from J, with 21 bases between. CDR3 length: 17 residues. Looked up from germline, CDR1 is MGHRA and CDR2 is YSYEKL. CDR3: CASSPILRGRRDYGYTF. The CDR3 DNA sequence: TGCGCCAGCAGCCCCATTCTCAGGGGAAGGAGGGACTATGGCTACACCTTC.

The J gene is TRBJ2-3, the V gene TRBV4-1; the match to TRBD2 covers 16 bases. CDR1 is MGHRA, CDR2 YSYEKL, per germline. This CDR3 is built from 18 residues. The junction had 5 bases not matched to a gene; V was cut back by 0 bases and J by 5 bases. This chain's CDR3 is CASSQEGTSGGAVDTQYF. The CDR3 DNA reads TGCGCCAGCAGCCAAGAAGGGACTAGCGGGGGGGCCGTAGATACGCAGTATTTT.

CDR3 nucleotides: TGTGCCAGCAGCTCCCCTCCCGGGACAGGGCCTGAAGCTTTCTTT. Protein: CASSSPPGTGPEAFF. The V and J genes are TRBV7-8 and TRBJ1-1, with 9 nucleotides matching TRBD1. Germline V gives CDR1 SGHVS, CDR2 FQNEAQ. CDR3 length: 15 amino acids. V was clipped by 4 bases and J by 6 bases; unmatched bases: 9. Full variable domain (rest looked up from reference TRBV7-8 and TRBJ1-1): GAGVSQSPRYKVAKRGQDVALRCDPISGHVSLFWYQQALGQGPEFLTYFQNEAQLDKSGLPSDRFFAERPEGSVSTLKIQRTQQEDSAVYLCASSSPPGTGPEAFFGQGTRLTVV.